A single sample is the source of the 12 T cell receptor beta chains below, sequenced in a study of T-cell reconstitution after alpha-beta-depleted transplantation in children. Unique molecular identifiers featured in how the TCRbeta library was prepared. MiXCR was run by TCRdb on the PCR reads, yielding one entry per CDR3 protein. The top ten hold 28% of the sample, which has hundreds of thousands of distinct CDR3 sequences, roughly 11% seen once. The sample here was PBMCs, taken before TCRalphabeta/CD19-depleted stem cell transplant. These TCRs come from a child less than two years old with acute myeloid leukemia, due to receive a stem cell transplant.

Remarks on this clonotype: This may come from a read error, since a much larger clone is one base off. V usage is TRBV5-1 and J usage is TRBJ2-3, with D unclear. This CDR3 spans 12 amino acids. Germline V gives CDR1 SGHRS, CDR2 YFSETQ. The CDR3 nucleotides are TGCGCCAGCAGCTTGATGTTAGATGCGCAGTATTTT. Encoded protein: CASSLMLDAQYF. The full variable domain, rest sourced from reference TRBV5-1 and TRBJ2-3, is KAGVTQTPRYLIKTRGQQVTLSCSPISGHRSVSWYQQTPGQGLQFLFEYFSETQRNKGNFPGRFSGRQFSNSRSEMNVSTLELGDSALYLCASSLMLDAQYFGPGTRLTVL.

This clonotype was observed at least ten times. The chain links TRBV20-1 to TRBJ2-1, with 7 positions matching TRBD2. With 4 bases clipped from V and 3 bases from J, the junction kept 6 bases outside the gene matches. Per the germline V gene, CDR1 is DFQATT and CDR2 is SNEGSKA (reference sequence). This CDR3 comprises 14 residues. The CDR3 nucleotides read TGCAGTGCTACGGAGGGAGGGCTCTACAATGAGCAGTTCTTC. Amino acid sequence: CSATEGGLYNEQFF.

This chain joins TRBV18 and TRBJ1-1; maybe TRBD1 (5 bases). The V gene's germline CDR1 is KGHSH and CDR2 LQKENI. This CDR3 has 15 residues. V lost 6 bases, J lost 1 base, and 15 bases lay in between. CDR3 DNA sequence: TGTGCCAGCTCCGGGATGGGGGGAGAGAACACTGAAGCTTTCTTT. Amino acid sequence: CASSGMGGENTEAFF. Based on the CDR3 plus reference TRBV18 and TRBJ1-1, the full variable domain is NAGVMQNPRHLVRRRGQEARLRCSPMKGHSHVYWYRQLPEEGLKFMVYLQKENIIDESGMPKERFSAEFPKEGPSILRIQQVVRGDSAAYFCASSGMGGENTEAFFGQGTRLTVV.

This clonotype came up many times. CDR3 protein: CASSQEPGAASSPLHF. In DNA form, the CDR3 reads TGTGCCAGCAGCCAGGAGCCAGGGGCGGCATCTTCACCCCTCCACTTT. The chain has TRBV4-2 and TRBJ1-6; perhaps TRBD1 as D (6 bases). V dropped 3 bases and J dropped 9 bases, with 18 bases sitting between them. Germline V gene data show CDR1 as LGHNA and CDR2 as YNFKEQ. The CDR3 consists of 16 residues.

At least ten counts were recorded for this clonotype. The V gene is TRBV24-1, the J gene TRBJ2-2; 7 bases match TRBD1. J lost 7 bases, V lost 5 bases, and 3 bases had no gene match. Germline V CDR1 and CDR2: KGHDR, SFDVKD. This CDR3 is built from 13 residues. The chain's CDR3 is CATSATGHGELFF. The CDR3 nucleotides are TGTGCCACCAGTGCGACAGGGCACGGGGAGCTGTTTTTT.

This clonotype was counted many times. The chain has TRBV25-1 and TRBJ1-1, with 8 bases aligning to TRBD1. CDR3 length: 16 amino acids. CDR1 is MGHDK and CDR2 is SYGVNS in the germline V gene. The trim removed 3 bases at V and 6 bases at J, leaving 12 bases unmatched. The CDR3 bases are TGTGCCAGCAGTGACTTCCCCCCGGACAGGGCTGCTGAAGCTTTCTTT. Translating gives CASSDFPPDRAAEAFF.

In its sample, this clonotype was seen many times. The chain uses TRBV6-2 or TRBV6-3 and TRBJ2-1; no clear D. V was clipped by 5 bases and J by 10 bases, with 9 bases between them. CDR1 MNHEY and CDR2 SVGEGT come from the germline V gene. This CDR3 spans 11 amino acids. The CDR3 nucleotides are TGTGCCAGCAGTGGCAGATTAGAGCAGTTCTTC. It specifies CASSGRLEQFF.

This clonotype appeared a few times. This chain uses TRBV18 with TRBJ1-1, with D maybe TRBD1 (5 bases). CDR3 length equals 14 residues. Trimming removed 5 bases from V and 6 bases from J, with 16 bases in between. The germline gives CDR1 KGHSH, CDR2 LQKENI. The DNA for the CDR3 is TGTGCCAGCTCATCCCAGCCCCGGGGCGCTGAAGCTTTCTTT. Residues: CASSSQPRGAEAFF.

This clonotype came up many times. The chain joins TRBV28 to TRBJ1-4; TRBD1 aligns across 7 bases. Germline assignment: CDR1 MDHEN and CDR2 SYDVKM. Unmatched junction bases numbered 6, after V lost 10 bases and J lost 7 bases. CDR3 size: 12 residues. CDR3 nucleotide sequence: TGTGCCATCGGACAGGTCCCTGAAAAACTGTTTTTT. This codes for CAIGQVPEKLFF.

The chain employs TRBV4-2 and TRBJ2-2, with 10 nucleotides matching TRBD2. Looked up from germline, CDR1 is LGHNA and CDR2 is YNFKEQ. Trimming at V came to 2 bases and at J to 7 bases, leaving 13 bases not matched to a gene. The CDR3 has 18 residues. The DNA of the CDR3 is TGTGCCAGCAGCCAAAGGTCCGGGAGCGGGAGGGCCAGCGGGGAGCTGTTTTTT. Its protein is CASSQRSGSGRASGELFF.

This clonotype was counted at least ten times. In DNA form, the CDR3 reads TGTGCCAGCAGTTCTTCAGGGTTTTCAGATACGCAGTATTTT. Translation gives CASSSSGFSDTQYF. The chain recombines TRBV6-5 with TRBJ2-3; possibly TRBD1 for D (5 bases). CDR3 length: 14 residues. The V end lost 4 bases, the J end lost 4 bases, and 12 bases lay between the germline ends. CDR1 and CDR2 (germline): MNHEY, SVGAGI.

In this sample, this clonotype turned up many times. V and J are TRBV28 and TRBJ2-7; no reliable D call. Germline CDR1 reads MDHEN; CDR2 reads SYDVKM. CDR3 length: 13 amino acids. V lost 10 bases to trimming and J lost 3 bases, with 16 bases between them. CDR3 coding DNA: TGTGCCACCCAGCAAGGGAACAGCTACGAGCAGTACTTC. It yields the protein CATQQGNSYEQYF.